A single TCR beta chain is shown here with its context. Its antigen is unknown. The data were taken from a study of graft-versus-host responses after intestinal transplantation. Study-level results: Some GvH clones appeared in ileal mucosa or blood before recipient bone marrow. Clonal ratios of graft-versus-host to host-versus-graft in allografts were high for patients exhibiting graft-donor T cell macrochimerism.

Clones were read by immunoSEQ multiplex PCR, and TCRdb kept only the in-frame ones, dropping some. The sample gives 90,000 to 120,000 clones, around 90% of which show up once; about 0.7% is in the top ten. The input for sequencing was unstimulated CD4+ T cells sorted from spleen or lymph node cells, taken before transplant. This TCR was sampled from a human donor who was the organ donor for an intestinal transplant.

CDR3 bases: TGCGCCAGCAGCCCCACCCCAGCGGGTTACTACGAGCAGTACTTC. Protein product: CASSPTPAGYYEQYF. The chain has TRBV5-1 and TRBJ2-7, with TRBD2 as a possible D gene (6 bases). Germline V gene sequence: CDR1 SGHRS, CDR2 YFSETQ. Trimming left V 4 bases short and J 3 bases short, with 17 bases between. There are 15 residues in the CDR3.